These T cell receptor beta chains were read from a single sample in a study of T cell changes during pregnancy in multiple sclerosis. Sequencing was performed with immunoSEQ multiplex PCR; in TCRdb, only in-frame clones are kept and a portion is missing. The table has around 72,000 clones, 90% to 95% seen once. The starting material was peripheral blood, obtained in the third trimester of pregnancy. The receptors come from a female donor in good health, enrolled as a control in a pregnancy study. Each CDR3 is given with its conserved first and last residue.

V gene: TRBV27; J gene: TRBJ2-1; CDR3 protein: CASSFGLAVLGEYNEQFF
V gene: TRBV6-1; J gene: TRBJ1-2; CDR3 protein: CASKLEIGTDYGYTF
V gene: TRBV6-1; J gene: TRBJ1-1; CDR3 protein: CASSEARGFDEAFF
V gene: TRBV7-9; J gene: TRBJ2-3; CDR3 protein: CASSLAASTDTQYF
V gene: TRBV19; J gene: TRBJ2-2; CDR3 protein: CASKPGQEAGELFF
V gene: TRBV7-8; J gene: TRBJ2-7; CDR3 protein: CASSRPDSWADRANEQYF
V gene: TRBV7-6; J gene: TRBJ1-2; CDR3 protein: CASSDSQGFVDYGYTF
V gene: TRBV7-2; J gene: TRBJ2-7; CDR3 protein: CASSLGRTSGGYEQYF
V gene: TRBV6-6; J gene: TRBJ1-1; CDR3 protein: CASSRTGPGTEAFF
V gene: TRBV7-8; J gene: TRBJ2-7; CDR3 protein: CASSLVPRGEQYF
V gene: TRBV5-6; J gene: TRBJ2-2; CDR3 protein: CASSLNWGQANTGELFF
V gene: TRBV27; J gene: TRBJ1-1; CDR3 protein: CASSLSRAVNTEAFF
V gene: TRBV30; J gene: TRBJ1-6; CDR3 protein: CAWTITRTDLYNSPLHF
V gene: TRBV9; J gene: TRBJ2-3; CDR3 protein: CASSSQGDTQYF
V gene: TRBV11-2; J gene: TRBJ2-1; CDR3 protein: CASSFPLTILNEQFF
V gene: TRBV6-4; J gene: TRBJ1-2; CDR3 protein: CASSDSGQGASYTF